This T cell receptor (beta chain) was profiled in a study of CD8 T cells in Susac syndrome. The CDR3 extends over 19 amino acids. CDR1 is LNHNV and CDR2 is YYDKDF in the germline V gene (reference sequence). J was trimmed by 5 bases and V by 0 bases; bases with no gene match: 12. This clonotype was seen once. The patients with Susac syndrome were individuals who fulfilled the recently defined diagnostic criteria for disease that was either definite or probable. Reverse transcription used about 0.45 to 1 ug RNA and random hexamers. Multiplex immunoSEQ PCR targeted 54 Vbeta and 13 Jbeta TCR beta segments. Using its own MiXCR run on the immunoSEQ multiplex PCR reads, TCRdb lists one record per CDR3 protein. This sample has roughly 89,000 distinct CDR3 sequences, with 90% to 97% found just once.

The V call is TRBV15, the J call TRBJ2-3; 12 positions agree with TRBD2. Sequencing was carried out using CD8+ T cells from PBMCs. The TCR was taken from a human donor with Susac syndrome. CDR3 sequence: CATSRDRGLAGGSGDTQYF. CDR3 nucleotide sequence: TGTGCCACCAGCAGAGATCGCGGGCTAGCGGGGGGGTCGGGAGATACGCAGTATTTT.